A single sample gave rise to the 17 T cell receptor beta chains below, sequenced in a study of T-cell memory formation after mild COVID-19. A single record per CDR3 protein comes from TCRdb applying MiXCR to the 5' RACE reads. The data hold 100,000 to 120,000 distinct CDR3 sequences, with roughly 20% observed a single time. The sequenced sample was PBMCs or a T cell subset sorted from them (not recorded which). The receptors here all came from a young man who had mild COVID-19 (a few samples of this study predate the infection). Cell type and time point are not known.

This chain joins TRBV7-9 and TRBJ2-4; D is undetermined. The CDR3 has 14 amino acids. Germline loops: CDR1 SEHNR, CDR2 FQNEAQ (reference sequence). V was trimmed by 5 bases and J by 0 bases, leaving 8 bases between them. The CDR3 nucleotides read TGTGCCAGCAGCCGGAGCATAGCCAAAAACATTCAGTACTTC. Translating gives CASSRSIAKNIQYF.

The sample holds a few counts of this clonotype. The chain carries TRBV14 and TRBJ2-7; D gene ambiguous. This CDR3 region has 13 residues. In germline, CDR1 is SGHDN, CDR2 FVKESK. The V end lost 1 base, the J end lost 3 bases, and 7 bases lay between the germline ends. For the CDR3, the DNA is TGTGCCAGCAGCCAAGTGGCCATCTACGAGCAGTACTTC. It yields the protein CASSQVAIYEQYF.

The rearrangement uses TRBV12-3 or TRBV12-4 and TRBJ1-5, with 8 bases fitting TRBD1. This CDR3 region has 14 residues. V lost 6 bases, J lost 3 bases, and 4 bases stayed unmatched. The DNA for the CDR3 is TGTGCCAGCAGCCAGGACAGGGCCAATCAGCCCCAGCATTTT. It codes for CASSQDRANQPQHF.

This chain links TRBV12-3 or TRBV12-4 with TRBJ1-2, with a tentative D call TRBD1 (5 bases). The CDR3 contains 14 residues. Trimming shortened V by 7 bases and J by 3 bases, and 15 bases separated the two germline ends. This CDR3 is CASNSGWLDYGYTF. The DNA of the CDR3 is TGTGCCAGCAACTCAGGGTGGCTTGACTATGGCTACACCTTC.

This clonotype has only a few counts. The CDR3 here is CASSLRGDSTYEQYF. DNA for the CDR3: TGCGCCAGCAGTTTACGGGGGGACAGCACCTACGAGCAGTACTTC. J is TRBJ2-7 and V is TRBV5-1; D may correspond to TRBD1 or TRBD2 (7 bases each). The CDR3 loop spans 15 amino acids. V lost 5 bases to trimming and J lost 2 bases, with 17 bases between them. Germline V gene lookup returns CDR1 SGHRS and CDR2 YFSETQ. Drawing the rest from reference TRBV5-1 and TRBJ2-7, the complete variable domain is KAGVTQTPRYLIKTRGQQVTLSCSPISGHRSVSWYQQTPGQGLQFLFEYFSETQRNKGNFPGRFSGRQFSNSRSEMNVSTLELGDSALYLCASSLRGDSTYEQYFGPGTRLTVT.

There are a few counts of this clonotype. The rearrangement uses TRBV14 and TRBJ2-1, with D perhaps matching TRBD2 (7 bases). Germline V CDR1 and CDR2: SGHDN, FVKESK. With 6 bases removed from V and 7 bases from J, the gap between germline ends came to 16 bases. CDR3 size: 14 residues. In DNA, the CDR3 is TGTGCCAGCAGAGAGGGGGGGAAAAGTAATGAGCAGTTCTTC. It yields the protein CASREGGKSNEQFF.

The rearrangement uses TRBV6-6 and TRBJ1-1; the D gene is possibly TRBD1 (5 bases). The V gene lost 5 bases and the J gene lost 7 bases, with 17 bases spanning the gap. The germline V gene encodes CDR1 MNHNY and CDR2 SVGAGI (reference sequence). This CDR3 has 14 amino acids. As DNA, the CDR3 is TGTGCCAGCAGTCAAGCAGCAGGGAGAGATGAAGCTTTCTTT. Translation gives CASSQAAGRDEAFF.

This clonotype was detected a few times. The V gene is TRBV5-1, the J gene TRBJ2-1, with 10 bases lining up with TRBD2. V was pared by 1 base and J by 6 bases, with 4 bases of the junction left unmatched. This CDR3 is built from 15 residues. Germline CDR1 SGHRS, CDR2 YFSETQ. For the CDR3, the DNA is TGCGCCAGCAGCTTGATCCAGCGGGGGGGCAATGAGCAGTTCTTC. Protein: CASSLIQRGGNEQFF.

The chain uses TRBV3-1 and TRBJ1-2; D gene unclear. The V gene lost 2 bases and the J gene lost 6 bases, with 4 bases spanning the gap. Germline CDR1 and CDR2: LGHDT and YNNKEL (reference sequence). This CDR3 is built from 11 residues. CDR3 DNA sequence: TGTGCCAGCAGCCAATGGAATGGCTACACCTTC. Its protein is CASSQWNGYTF.

This clonotype has just a few counts. The junction does not match germline at one end; this may be a read error. The rearrangement joins TRBV7-7 to TRBJ2-2, with TRBD2 identical over 13 bases. This CDR3 comprises 15 residues. Germline V gives CDR1 SSHAT, CDR2 FNYEAQ (reference sequence). The CDR3, as DNA: TGTGCTAGCAGCCGACTAGCGGGGGGACCCGGGGAGCTGTTTTTT. Its translation: CASSRLAGGPGELFF.

The chain employs TRBV20-1 and TRBJ2-2; D is tentatively TRBD1 or TRBD2 (5 bases each). Germline V CDR1 and CDR2: DFQATT, SNEGSKA (reference sequence). V lost 5 bases and J 6 bases, leaving 10 bases between the germline ends. CDR3 length: 12 residues. The CDR3 spells CSALGDAGELFF. The DNA of the CDR3 is TGCAGTGCTTTAGGGGACGCCGGGGAGCTGTTTTTT.

This sequence joins TRBV20-1 and TRBJ1-6, with D unresolved. The CDR3 is 18 residues long. The V end was cut by 3 bases, the J end by 0 bases, with 18 bases between. Per the germline V gene, CDR1 is DFQATT and CDR2 is SNEGSKA (reference sequence). The CDR3 DNA is TGCAGTGCTAGTGCGCTCGTACCGTCGTACTCCTATAATTCACCCCTCCACTTT. This sequence encodes CSASALVPSYSYNSPLHF.

The gene calls are TRBV11-1 and TRBJ2-3, with a tentative D call TRBD1 (6 bases). The CDR3 length is 15 residues. With 4 bases removed from V and 0 bases from J, the gap between germline ends came to 11 bases. Germline-derived CDR1 and CDR2 are SGHAT and FQDESV (reference sequence). CDR3 loop: CASSSTGSSTDTQYF. The CDR3 bases are TGTGCCAGCAGCTCGACAGGATCTAGCACAGATACGCAGTATTTT. Full variable domain (outside the CDR3, taken from reference TRBV11-1 and TRBJ2-3): EAEVAQSPRYKITEKSQAVAFWCDPISGHATLYWYRQILGQGPELLVQFQDESVVDDSQLPKDRFSAERLKGVDSTLKIQPAELGDSAMYLCASSSTGSSTDTQYFGPGTRLTVL.

This rearrangement joins TRBV4-2 to TRBJ2-3; D unresolved. The CDR3 spans 15 residues. V lost 0 bases and J 1 base, leaving 8 bases between the germline ends. Germline V CDR1 and CDR2: LGHNA, YNFKEQ. The CDR3, as DNA: TGTGCCAGCAGCCAAGAGGGCTACCGCACAGATACGCAGTATTTT. Translated, it gives CASSQEGYRTDTQYF.

This clonotype came up a few times. The V gene is TRBV9, the J gene TRBJ2-3; tentatively, D is TRBD2 (5 bases). Trimming removed 0 bases from V and 0 bases from J, with 11 bases in between. The germline V gene has CDR1 SGDLS and CDR2 YYNGEE. This CDR3 is 16 amino acids long. The CDR3, as DNA: TGTGCCAGCAGCGTAGTCGGCGGGCCTAGCACAGATACGCAGTATTTT. Its protein product is CASSVVGGPSTDTQYF.

This clonotype showed up just a few times. The chain combines TRBV19 with TRBJ2-3; 8 nucleotides agree with TRBD1. V trimming: 4 bases; J trimming: 3 bases; junction bases outside the gene matches: 6. Germline V gene data show CDR1 as LNHDA and CDR2 as SQIVND (reference sequence). This CDR3 is built from 15 residues. The CDR3 nucleotides read TGTGCCAGTAGTAATGACAGGGGTTGGACAGATACGCAGTATTTT. Its protein is CASSNDRGWTDTQYF.

This CDR3 reads CASSYSNKGSGELFF. As DNA, the CDR3 is TGTGCCAGCAGTTACTCGAATAAGGGCTCCGGGGAGCTGTTTTTT. The genes are TRBV6-2 or TRBV6-3 and TRBJ2-2; no clear D. The germline CDR1 and CDR2 sequences are MNHEY and SVGEGT. The CDR3 is made up of 15 amino acids. V lost 0 bases, J lost 6 bases, and 11 bases lay in between.